One sample yielded the 24 T cell receptor beta chains listed below, sequenced in a study of blood T cell repertoires in COVID-19. Libraries were prepared by immunoSEQ multiplex PCR; TCRdb keeps only in-frame clonotypes and omits some of them. The top ten hold more than 4% of the sample, which has about 280,000 clones, 82% seen once. Input material: PBMCs or T cells enriched from blood (not recorded which). The source is a man aged 40-49 years who had been exposed to COVID-19.

The chain links TRBV19 to TRBJ1-5, with 8 bases aligning to TRBD1. Trimming took 5 bases from V and 6 from J; bases not matched to a gene: 12. Germline CDR1 reads LNHDA; CDR2 reads SQIVND (reference sequence). This CDR3 is 16 amino acids long. In DNA form, the CDR3 reads TGTGCCAGTAGTCCGCTTGACAGGGGATATGGTCAGCCCCAGCATTTT. It encodes CASSPLDRGYGQPQHF.

The genes are TRBV29-1 and TRBJ1-2; unclear D gene. Germline V gives CDR1 SQVTM, CDR2 ANQGSEA. Trimming cost V 5 bases and J 5 bases, with 9 bases left between them. The CDR3 consists of 11 residues. Here the CDR3 reads CSVLQLYGYTF. The CDR3 coding sequence is TGCAGCGTTCTACAGCTTTATGGCTACACCTTC.

J is TRBJ2-7 and V is TRBV29-1; TRBD2 might be the D (6 bases). The germline CDR1 and CDR2 sequences are SQVTM and ANQGSEA. Trimming shortened V by 6 bases and J by 3 bases, and 15 bases separated the two germline ends. The length of the CDR3 is 13 residues. CDR3: CSVNTGTLYEQYF. The CDR3 DNA sequence: TGCAGCGTGAATACCGGGACTCTCTACGAGCAGTACTTC.

J is TRBJ1-1 and V is TRBV6-1, with a tentative D call TRBD1 (6 bases). The CDR3 contains 16 residues. Germline CDR1 MNHNS, CDR2 SASEGT. V was cut by 1 base and J by 2 bases, with 14 bases left in between. CDR3 in DNA: TGTGCCAGCAGTGAAGGACAGGTCCGGATAAACACTGAAGCTTTCTTT. This codes for CASSEGQVRINTEAFF.

The chain has TRBV3-1 (or the pseudogene TRBV3-2) and TRBJ2-3; D may be TRBD2 (6 bases). The CDR3 is 17 residues long. Trimming cost V 4 bases and J 6 bases, with 23 bases left between them. The V gene's germline CDR1 is LGHDT and CDR2 YNNKEL (reference sequence). CDR3 in DNA: TGTGCCAGCAGCCCAGATACCGGGACTCCACACGCTGATACGCAGTATTTT. Amino acids: CASSPDTGTPHADTQYF.

The V call is TRBV19, the J call TRBJ2-3, with D possibly matching TRBD2 (5 bases). CDR3 length: 14 amino acids. Germline values: CDR1 LNHDA, CDR2 SQIVND (reference sequence). The V end lost 6 bases, the J end lost 5 bases, and 15 bases lay between the germline ends. The CDR3 coding sequence is TGTGCCAGTAGGTCTAGCCTTGGGGTAGATACGCAGTATTTT. Protein sequence: CASRSSLGVDTQYF.

The chain joins TRBV5-1 to TRBJ2-3; D remains unclear. CDR1 SGHRS and CDR2 YFSETQ come from the germline V gene. CDR3 length: 13 residues. The V end lost 4 bases, the J end lost 2 bases, and 8 bases lay between the germline ends. The CDR3 loop reads CASSPGFTDTQYF. For the CDR3, the DNA is TGCGCCAGCAGCCCCGGGTTCACAGATACGCAGTATTTT.

The chain recombines TRBV30 with TRBJ1-2; perhaps TRBD1 as D (6 bases). Looked up from germline, CDR1 is GTSNPN and CDR2 is SVGIG (reference sequence). V was cut by 4 bases and J by 4 bases, with 13 bases left in between. This CDR3 region has 13 residues. The DNA for the CDR3 is TGTGCCTGGAAAAGAGGACAGAGCTATGGCTACACCTTC. Translated, it gives CAWKRGQSYGYTF.

The chain uses TRBV29-1 and TRBJ2-3, with D unclear. The CDR3 has 17 amino acids. The V end lost 1 base, the J end lost 0 bases, and 17 bases lay between the germline ends. Germline V CDR1 and CDR2: SQVTM, ANQGSEA. CDR3 amino acids: CSVEGLRESLSTDTQYF. The CDR3 DNA sequence: TGCAGCGTTGAAGGCCTACGCGAAAGTCTTAGCACAGATACGCAGTATTTT.

This clone was detected only once. The chain combines TRBV30 with TRBJ1-5, with D possibly TRBD1 on 5 matching bases. CDR3 length: 13 residues. The V gene's germline CDR1 is GTSNPN and CDR2 SVGIG (reference sequence). The V and J ends lost 5 bases and 5 bases respectively, with 13 bases between them. The CDR3 nucleotides read TGTGCCTGGGCCCCAGGGCTCGATCAGCCCCAGCATTTT. Protein sequence: CAWAPGLDQPQHF. Supplemented by reference TRBV30 and TRBJ1-5, the full variable domain reads SQTIHQWPATLVQPVGSPLSLECTVEGTSNPNLYWYRQAAGRGLQLLFYSVGIGQISSEVPQNLSASRPQDRQFILSSKKLLLSDSGFYLCAWAPGLDQPQHFGDGTRLSIL.

CDR3: CASSLTPTSRAGPYEQYF. In DNA form, the CDR3 reads TGCGCCAGCAGCTTGACCCCGACTAGCAGGGCGGGCCCCTACGAGCAGTACTTC. The V gene is TRBV5-1, the J gene TRBJ2-7, with 7 bases fitting TRBD2. V trimming: 1 base; J trimming: 2 bases; junction bases outside the gene matches: 15. Looked up from germline, CDR1 is SGHRS and CDR2 is YFSETQ. CDR3 length: 18 residues.

The chain has TRBV5-1 and TRBJ1-1; 7 bases agree with TRBD1. The CDR3 contains 15 residues. The junction had 5 bases not matched to a gene; V was cut back by 2 bases and J by 1 base. In germline, CDR1 is SGHRS, CDR2 YFSETQ. The CDR3 sequence: CASSFSTGKNTEAFF. CDR3 in DNA: TGCGCCAGCAGCTTTTCGACAGGGAAGAACACTGAAGCTTTCTTT. Full variable domain (missing parts from reference TRBV5-1 and TRBJ1-1): KAGVTQTPRYLIKTRGQQVTLSCSPISGHRSVSWYQQTPGQGLQFLFEYFSETQRNKGNFPGRFSGRQFSNSRSEMNVSTLELGDSALYLCASSFSTGKNTEAFFGQGTRLTVV.

This chain joins TRBV11-2 and TRBJ2-1; weak D call: TRBD1 (6 bases). V gave up 5 bases and J gave up 6 bases, with 20 bases separating them. Germline V gene lookup returns CDR1 SGHAT and CDR2 FQNNGV. The CDR3 consists of 16 residues. The CDR3 loop reads CASSHLPGQGPNEQFF. CDR3 sequence (DNA): TGTGCCAGCAGCCATCTGCCGGGACAAGGGCCCAATGAGCAGTTCTTC.

The chain joins TRBV19 to TRBJ2-2; 8 bases are a match to TRBD2. The V and J ends lost 4 bases and 2 bases, in that order; junction bases with no gene match: 3. Germline CDR1 LNHDA, CDR2 SQIVND (reference sequence). The CDR3 is made up of 15 amino acids. DNA of the CDR3: TGTGCCAGTAGTACAAGCGGGAGTAACACCGGGGAGCTGTTTTTT. This sequence encodes CASSTSGSNTGELFF.

This chain connects TRBV5-8 to TRBJ1-2; weak D call: TRBD1 (5 bases). Germline-derived CDR1 and CDR2 are SGHTS and YDEGEE. Trimming removed 4 bases from V and 7 bases from J, with 17 bases in between. The CDR3 loop spans 14 amino acids. In nucleotides, the CDR3 is TGTGCCAGCAGCCGGAGCGGGGGTGTAAGTGGCTACACCTTC. Amino acid sequence: CASSRSGGVSGYTF.

J is TRBJ2-5 and V is TRBV27; 9 bases are a match to TRBD1. The CDR3 runs 14 residues. The V and J ends lost 0 bases and 4 bases, in that order; junction bases with no gene match: 0. The germline V gene encodes CDR1 MNHEY and CDR2 SMNVEV (reference sequence). The CDR3, as DNA: TGTGCCAGCAGTTTATCGACAGGGGGAGAGACCCAGTACTTC. This encodes CASSLSTGGETQYF.

DNA of the CDR3: TGTGCCAGCACCCCTAGTCCTTCGAACACTGAAGCTTTCTTT. Translating it yields CASTPSPSNTEAFF. This chain links TRBV6-5 with TRBJ1-1; D is ambiguous. Deletions cut 7 bases from V and 1 base from J, with 13 bases between. Germline CDR1 MNHEY, CDR2 SVGAGI. The length of the CDR3 is 14 residues.

The chain uses TRBV10-2 and TRBJ2-1; TRBD2 matches 15 bases. V dropped 6 bases and J dropped 4; count of bases not matched to a gene: 10. The V gene's germline CDR1 is WSHSY and CDR2 SAAADI. This CDR3 is 18 amino acids long. CDR3 sequence: CASSLRTSGRALYNEQFF. CDR3 nucleotides: TGCGCCAGCAGCCTTCGGACTAGCGGGAGGGCTCTATACAATGAGCAGTTCTTC.

V usage is TRBV18 and J usage is TRBJ2-1, with 9 bases aligning to TRBD1. This CDR3 has 14 amino acids. Germline assignment: CDR1 KGHSH and CDR2 LQKENI. The ends lost 6 bases at V and 8 bases at J; junction bases unmatched: 8. For the CDR3, the DNA is TGTGCCAGCTCCAAAAGACAGGGGGGCGATGAGCAGTTCTTC. Its translation: CASSKRQGGDEQFF.

This clone was seen just once. The gene calls are TRBV9 and TRBJ2-5; D perhaps matches TRBD2 (5 bases). The V end lost 2 bases, the J end lost 5 bases, and 10 bases lay between the germline ends. The germline CDR1 and CDR2 sequences are SGDLS and YYNGEE. The CDR3 runs 13 residues. The CDR3 region is CASSVNPGETQYF. The CDR3, as DNA: TGTGCCAGCAGCGTTAACCCGGGGGAGACCCAGTACTTC.

The chain links TRBV2 to TRBJ2-7, with TRBD2 matching over 8 bases. The germline CDR1 and CDR2 sequences are SNHLY and FYNNEI. There are 14 residues in the CDR3. The V and J ends lost 6 bases and 2 bases, in that order; junction bases with no gene match: 6. The CDR3 is CASSGGGTAYEQYF. In DNA, the CDR3 is TGTGCCAGCAGCGGGGGGGGGACGGCCTACGAGCAGTACTTC.

The rearrangement uses TRBV29-1 and TRBJ1-1; a possible D gene is TRBD1 (5 bases). CDR1 SQVTM and CDR2 ANQGSEA come from the germline V gene. This CDR3 is 12 amino acids long. Trimming removed 7 bases from V and 11 bases from J, with 20 bases in between. The CDR3 DNA is TGCAGCGATAAAGGACAAGTGAATAACGCTTTCTTT. It is translated as CSDKGQVNNAFF.

V is TRBV11-3 and J is TRBJ2-6; tentatively, D is TRBD2 (5 bases). This CDR3 region has 15 residues. Trimming took 5 bases from V and 2 from J, leaving 10 bases between them. Germline V gene data show CDR1 as SGHNT and CDR2 as YENEEA. Here the CDR3 DNA reads TGTGCCAGCAGCCCACTAGGCCCTGGGGCCAACGTCCTGACTTTC. Translating gives CASSPLGPGANVLTF.

The CDR3 DNA sequence: TGTGCCATTACACCGTCGCGCGGGAAGTACGAGCAGTACTTC. The encoded protein is CAITPSRGKYEQYF. The chain links TRBV10-3 to TRBJ2-7; D may be TRBD2 (6 bases). Germline V gene lookup returns CDR1 ENHRY and CDR2 SYGVKD. Trimming removed 9 bases from V and 4 bases from J, with 19 bases in between. This CDR3 is 14 amino acids long.